Sequencing of this T cell receptor beta chain was carried out in a study of T cells in Graves' hyperthyroidism and ophthalmopathy. Uncontrolled infection, other autoimmune disease, pregnancy or lactation barred patients from enrollment. Amplification of TCR beta CDR3 regions was performed using RNA transcripts as template. Using the HTBI primer set, a first-round RT-PCR was run on the TCR CDR3. TCRdb itself ran the multiplex PCR reads through MiXCR, one entry per CDR3 protein. The data contain approximately 400,000 distinct CDR3 sequences, less than 20% of them singletons. This CDR3 spans 14 amino acids. CDR1 and CDR2 (germline): LNHDA, SQIVND (reference sequence). V was shortened by 7 bases and J by 0 bases, with 12 bases between the two germline ends.

The chain uses TRBV19 and TRBJ1-1; possible D gene TRBD1, 5 bases. The specimen sequenced was blood. This TCR was sampled from a man aged 18 to 35 with Graves' ophthalmopathy. This CDR3 is CASIRGGLNTEAFF. CDR3 nucleotide sequence: TGTGCCAGTATCCGGGGGGGACTGAACACTGAAGCTTTCTTT.